Presented here are 32 T cell receptor beta chains from one specimen sequenced in a study of control samples from healthy donors and cancer patients. Method: immunoSEQ multiplex PCR; TCRdb's copy keeps in-frame clones and lacks some. The table shows about 130,000 clones, with approximately 92% occurring only once. Sequencing used PBMCs. The receptor source for this set is an elderly man with head and neck cancer.

The J gene is TRBJ1-1, the V gene TRBV29-1; D is uncertain. The CDR3 length is 13 residues. The germline V gene has CDR1 SQVTM and CDR2 ANQGSEA. The V and J ends lost 7 bases and 3 bases respectively, with 15 bases between them. CDR3 sequence: CSAAQTWDTEAFF. The CDR3 DNA reads TGCAGCGCAGCCCAAACGTGGGACACTGAAGCTTTCTTT. Combining the CDR3 with reference TRBV29-1 and TRBJ1-1 gives the whole variable domain SAVISQKPSRDICQRGTSLTIQCQVDSQVTMMFWYRQQPGQSLTLIATANQGSEATYESGFVIDKFPISRPNLTFSTLTVSNMSPEDSSIYLCSAAQTWDTEAFFGQGTRLTVV.

This chain connects TRBV7-7 to TRBJ2-5; the match to TRBD2 covers 10 bases. This CDR3 contains 16 residues. Germline CDR1 is SSHAT and CDR2 is FNYEAQ (reference sequence). V dropped 3 bases and J dropped 2; count of bases not matched to a gene: 6. CDR3 loop: CASSFRSGRGQETQYF. The CDR3 nucleotides read TGTGCCAGCAGCTTCCGGAGCGGGAGGGGGCAAGAGACCCAGTACTTC. The full variable domain, its missing parts supplied by reference TRBV7-7 and TRBJ2-5, is GAGVSQSPRYKVTKRGQDVTLRCDPISSHATLYWYQQALGQGPEFLTYFNYEAQPDKSGLPSDRFSAERPEGSISTLTIQRTEQRDSAMYRCASSFRSGRGQETQYFGPGTRLLVL.

This rearrangement joins TRBV2 to TRBJ2-7; 7 nucleotides line up with TRBD2. V was pared by 0 bases and J by 5 bases, with 10 bases of the junction left unmatched. This CDR3 region has 16 residues. Germline CDR1 is SNHLY and CDR2 is FYNNEI. CDR3 DNA: TGTGCCAGCAGTGAAGCGATCGCGGGGGTGAAGCACGAGCAGTACTTC. This encodes CASSEAIAGVKHEQYF.

The chain recombines TRBV5-4 with TRBJ2-5; tentative D call: TRBD1 (5 bases). Trimming cost V 0 bases and J 3 bases, with 12 bases left between them. The CDR3 is 15 residues long. Germline V CDR1 and CDR2: SGHNT, YYREEE (reference sequence). CDR3 DNA sequence: TGTGCCAGCAGCTTGGCCTCCACCAGGGAAGAGACCCAGTACTTC. It codes for CASSLASTREETQYF.

As DNA, the CDR3 is TGTGCCAGCAGCCGTTTCGGCGGGGCCTACAATGAGCAGTTCTTC. It yields the protein CASSRFGGAYNEQFF. The V gene is TRBV11-2, the J gene TRBJ2-1; tentative D call: TRBD2 (6 bases). The V gene's germline CDR1 is SGHAT and CDR2 FQNNGV. The CDR3 length is 15 residues. V gave up 5 bases and J gave up 2 bases, with 13 bases separating them.

The rearrangement links TRBV5-4 to TRBJ2-3; D is perhaps TRBD1 or TRBD2 (5 bases each). This CDR3 contains 16 residues. The germline V gene has CDR1 SGHNT and CDR2 YYREEE (reference sequence). V lost 4 bases and J 1 base, leaving 16 bases between the germline ends. For the CDR3, the DNA is TGTGCCAGCAGCCCAGGGACCGCGTACGGCACAGATACGCAGTATTTT. Protein product: CASSPGTAYGTDTQYF. The full variable domain, in which reference TRBV5-4 and TRBJ2-3 provide the parts outside the CDR3, is ETGVTQSPTHLIKTRGQQVTLRCSSQSGHNTVSWYQQALGQGPQFIFQYYREEENGRGNFPPRFSGLQFPNYSSELNVNALELDDSALYLCASSPGTAYGTDTQYFGPGTRLTVL.

The sample holds one count of this clone. This chain links TRBV23-1 with TRBJ1-5; no reliable D call. TRBV23-1 is noted as an ORF with a role that remains uncertain. V lost 0 bases, J lost 0 bases, and 9 bases lay in between. CDR3 size: 16 residues. DNA for the CDR3: TGCGCCAGCAGTCAATCCCCCATGTATAGCAATCAGCCCCAGCATTTT. The encoded protein is CASSQSPMYSNQPQHF.

This clone was detected once. The chain combines TRBV30 with TRBJ1-3; no firm D call. This CDR3 region has 15 residues. Trimming removed 0 bases from V and 0 bases from J, with 9 bases in between. Germline CDR1 is GTSNPN and CDR2 is SVGIG (reference sequence). The CDR3 region is CAWSVLVRSGNTIYF. DNA for the CDR3: TGTGCCTGGAGTGTACTAGTTCGCTCTGGAAACACCATATATTTT.

This clone was observed once. CDR3 sequence: CASSQVTYEQYF. CDR3 DNA: TGTGCCAGCAGCCAAGTCACCTACGAGCAGTACTTC. The V call is TRBV3-1 (or the pseudogene TRBV3-2), the J call TRBJ2-7, with D unresolved. V lost 1 base to trimming and J lost 2 bases, with 3 bases between them. The germline CDR1 and CDR2 sequences are LGHDT and YNNKEL (reference sequence). The CDR3 loop spans 12 amino acids.

This clone has only a few counts. The rearrangement links TRBV4-1 to TRBJ2-7, with TRBD2 matching over 8 bases. This CDR3 has 15 amino acids. Germline V lookup: CDR1 MGHRA, CDR2 YSYEKL. The V gene end was trimmed by 0 bases and the J gene end by 3 bases; junction bases not matched to a gene: 4. CDR3 bases: TGCGCCAGCAGCCAAGATCCGGGGGGGGACTACGAGCAGTACTTC. The encoded protein is CASSQDPGGDYEQYF.

The chain joins TRBV14 to TRBJ2-1, with 10 bases fitting TRBD2. Germline V CDR1 and CDR2: SGHDN, FVKESK. The V gene end was trimmed by 3 bases and the J gene end by 1 base; junction bases not matched to a gene: 12. The CDR3 totals 19 residues. In nucleotides, the CDR3 is TGTGCCAGCAGCCACCTTAGCGGGAGGAAGAGTGGGTCCTACAATGAGCAGTTCTTC. It specifies CASSHLSGRKSGSYNEQFF.

This chain joins TRBV7-2 and TRBJ2-1, with D tentatively TRBD2 (5 bases). This CDR3 contains 18 residues. V was shortened by 4 bases and J by 0 bases, with 19 bases between the two germline ends. The germline CDR1 and CDR2 sequences are SGHTA and FQGNSA. CDR3 amino acids: CASSSTGSPFDSYNEQFF. In DNA, the CDR3 is TGTGCCAGCAGCTCCACGGGGTCCCCCTTTGACTCCTACAATGAGCAGTTCTTC.

The chain carries TRBV25-1 and TRBJ2-6; D is uncertain. Per the germline V gene, CDR1 is MGHDK and CDR2 is SYGVNS. The CDR3 runs to 13 residues. V was pared by 6 bases and J by 3 bases, with 6 bases between. Here the CDR3 reads CASRDGGANVLTF. The CDR3 bases are TGTGCCAGCAGGGACGGTGGGGCCAACGTCCTGACTTTC.

The chain recombines TRBV5-1 with TRBJ2-6; D gene unclear. CDR3 length equals 15 residues. Between the trimmed V and J ends, which lost 0 bases and 2 bases, there was a span of 6 bases. Germline V CDR1 and CDR2: SGHRS, YFSETQ. The CDR3 nucleotides are TGCGCCAGCAGCTTGGATAGGGCTGGGGCCAACGTCCTGACTTTC. Encoded protein: CASSLDRAGANVLTF.

This sequence joins TRBV4-1 and TRBJ1-1; D is perhaps TRBD1 (5 bases). Between the trimmed V and J ends, which lost 11 bases and 1 base, there was a span of 17 bases. The germline V gene encodes CDR1 MGHRA and CDR2 YSYEKL. The CDR3 consists of 14 residues. CDR3 in amino acids: CASKRGRSNTEAFF. CDR3 bases: TGCGCCTCCAAGAGGGGTCGGTCGAACACTGAAGCTTTCTTT.

The chain employs TRBV11-1 and TRBJ2-5; 10 bases are a match to TRBD2. The CDR3 extends over 16 amino acids. V lost 4 bases to trimming and J lost 0 bases; unmatched junction nucleotides: 5. Per germline, CDR1 SGHAT and CDR2 FQDESV (reference sequence). CDR3 loop: CASSSEAGGYQETQYF. The CDR3 DNA reads TGTGCCAGCAGCTCCGAAGCGGGGGGGTACCAAGAGACCCAGTACTTC. Full variable domain (missing parts from reference TRBV11-1 and TRBJ2-5): EAEVAQSPRYKITEKSQAVAFWCDPISGHATLYWYRQILGQGPELLVQFQDESVVDDSQLPKDRFSAERLKGVDSTLKIQPAELGDSAMYLCASSSEAGGYQETQYFGPGTRLLVL.

The chain couples TRBV5-1 to TRBJ2-1, with a tentative D call TRBD2 (5 bases). Trimming stripped 2 bases from V and 9 bases from J, with 12 bases between. Germline assignment: CDR1 SGHRS and CDR2 YFSETQ. This CDR3 has 13 amino acids. CDR3 sequence: CASSLQSLAEQFF. DNA of the CDR3: TGCGCCAGCAGCTTACAGAGCCTAGCTGAGCAGTTCTTC.

The chain couples TRBV2 to TRBJ1-2, with 9 bases matching TRBD1. Germline V gene data show CDR1 as SNHLY and CDR2 as FYNNEI. V was pared by 4 bases and J by 4 bases, with 13 bases of the junction left unmatched. This CDR3 region has 17 residues. This CDR3 reads CASSGRTGGSGFYGYTF. The CDR3, as DNA: TGTGCCAGCAGTGGTAGAACAGGGGGCTCAGGATTCTATGGCTACACCTTC.

This sequence joins TRBV5-1 and TRBJ2-1; 11 bases are shared with TRBD2. Germline-derived CDR1 and CDR2 are SGHRS and YFSETQ. The V gene end was trimmed by 5 bases and the J gene end by 7 bases; junction bases not matched to a gene: 8. The CDR3 is made up of 15 amino acids. The DNA of the CDR3 is TGCGCCAGCAGTACACTAGCGGGGGTGAGGAATGAGCAGTTCTTC. Residues: CASSTLAGVRNEQFF.

V is TRBV5-5 and J is TRBJ2-7, with a tentative D call TRBD1 (5 bases). Deletions cut 2 bases from V and 4 bases from J, with 16 bases between. Germline values: CDR1 SGHKS, CDR2 YYEKEE (reference sequence). This CDR3 has 15 residues. The CDR3 protein is CASSFLRQGAYEQYF. The CDR3 bases are TGTGCCAGCAGCTTTCTGAGGCAGGGTGCGTACGAGCAGTACTTC. Based on the CDR3 plus reference TRBV5-5 and TRBJ2-7, the full variable domain is DAGVTQSPTHLIKTRGQQVTLRCSPISGHKSVSWYQQVLGQGPQFIFQYYEKEERGRGNFPDRFSARQFPNYSSELNVNALLLGDSALYLCASSFLRQGAYEQYFGPGTRLTVT.

V is TRBV3-1 (or the pseudogene TRBV3-2) and J is TRBJ1-1; D remains unclear. The V and J ends lost 4 bases and 5 bases respectively, with 17 bases between them. The germline gives CDR1 LGHDT, CDR2 YNNKEL (reference sequence). The CDR3 spans 15 residues. This chain's CDR3 is CASSRKTGLVTEAFF. The CDR3, as DNA: TGTGCCAGCAGCCGAAAGACGGGGTTGGTGACTGAAGCTTTCTTT.

The genes are TRBV6-5 and TRBJ2-2, with 7 nucleotides matching TRBD1. The CDR3 covers 15 residues. V gave up 0 bases and J gave up 4 bases; unmatched junction bases: 2. Germline lookup yields CDR1 MNHEY and CDR2 SVGAGI. The CDR3 sequence: CASSYSTGSTGELFF. The CDR3 coding sequence is TGTGCCAGCAGTTACTCGACAGGGAGCACCGGGGAGCTGTTTTTT.

A note on this clone: Other DNA sequences in the sample encode the same CDR3. The chain has TRBV6-2 or TRBV6-3 and TRBJ2-1; TRBD2 agrees at 9 bases. Germline CDR1 reads MNHEY; CDR2 reads SVGEGT. This CDR3 region has 15 residues. Unmatched junction bases numbered 1, after V lost 0 bases and J lost 4 bases. CDR3 nucleotide sequence: TGTGCCAGCAGTTACTCGCTAGCGGGGTACAATGAGCAGTTCTTC. Translated: CASSYSLAGYNEQFF.

This clone was found once. The J gene is TRBJ2-3, the V gene TRBV24-1; 8 bases fit TRBD1. Germline V gene sequence: CDR1 KGHDR, CDR2 SFDVKD. CDR3 size: 15 residues. V was pared by 3 bases and J by 5 bases, with 6 bases of the junction left unmatched. The CDR3 DNA follows: TGTGCCACCAGTGATCCAGGGGGCGCGGGAGATACGCAGTATTTT. This sequence encodes CATSDPGGAGDTQYF.

This clone was seen just once. This chain connects TRBV4-3 to TRBJ1-2, with 11 bases fitting TRBD1. Germline V lookup: CDR1 LGHNA, CDR2 YSLEER. The CDR3 covers 18 residues. J gave up 0 bases and V 0 bases, and 6 bases lay outside the gene matches. This CDR3 reads CASSQDGQGAPTNYGYTF. As DNA, the CDR3 is TGCGCCAGCAGCCAAGACGGACAGGGGGCCCCTACTAACTATGGCTACACCTTC.

The chain's CDR3 is CASSLVGRRAAQPQHF. CDR3 nucleotide sequence: TGTGCCAGCAGCTTAGTCGGGAGGCGGGCCGCGCAGCCCCAGCATTTT. This sequence joins TRBV7-8 and TRBJ1-5; D remains unclear. Germline V gives CDR1 SGHVS, CDR2 FQNEAQ. There are 16 residues in the CDR3. The ends were cut back, 1 base at V and 7 bases at J, with 17 bases in the middle.

With respect to this clone: The junction shows a germline mismatch at one end, possibly a read error. The chain recombines TRBV3-1 (or the pseudogene TRBV3-2) with TRBJ1-6; D uncertain. CDR1 and CDR2 from the germline V gene are LGHDT and YNNKEL (reference sequence). This CDR3 region has 12 residues. The CDR3 sequence: CASSQDRRILDF. For the CDR3, the DNA is TGTGCCAGCAGCCAAGATCGTCGGATTCTTGACTTT.

This clone was recorded a few times. The gene calls are TRBV20-1 and TRBJ2-2; D gene ambiguous. The germline V gene has CDR1 DFQATT and CDR2 SNEGSKA (reference sequence). The CDR3 runs to 12 residues. V was trimmed by 3 bases and J by 5 bases, leaving 7 bases between them. CDR3 nucleotide sequence: TGCAGTGCTAGTTTGGGGACCGGGGAGCTGTTTTTT. Its protein product is CSASLGTGELFF.

V gene TRBV19 combines with J gene TRBJ2-6; D remains unclear. V lost 1 base and J lost 2, with 0 bases in between. Per germline, CDR1 LNHDA and CDR2 SQIVND (reference sequence). CDR3 length equals 13 residues. The CDR3 sequence: CASSIAGANVLTF. In nucleotides, the CDR3 is TGTGCCAGTAGTATAGCTGGGGCCAACGTCCTGACTTTC.

The chain joins TRBV5-1 to TRBJ2-7; D remains ambiguous. Germline assignment: CDR1 SGHRS and CDR2 YFSETQ. The CDR3 totals 13 residues. V shed 0 bases and J shed 7 bases, with 11 bases lying between them. The CDR3 region has the DNA TGCGCCAGCAGCTTGGATTTGTTTGGGGAGCAGTACTTC. Translated, it gives CASSLDLFGEQYF.

The count of this clone is one. The chain recombines TRBV4-3 with TRBJ1-5; tentative D call: TRBD1 (6 bases). Germline V lookup: CDR1 LGHNA, CDR2 YSLEER. The CDR3 runs 15 residues. V was trimmed by 0 bases and J by 5 bases, leaving 11 bases between them. The CDR3 DNA follows: TGCGCCAGCAGCCAAGATCTGGGGGGCTATCAGCCCCAGCATTTT. Translation: CASSQDLGGYQPQHF.

The J gene is TRBJ1-4, the V gene TRBV7-9; weak D call: TRBD1 (5 bases). This CDR3 spans 14 amino acids. Germline V gene lookup returns CDR1 SEHNR and CDR2 FQNEAQ (reference sequence). Trimming removed 1 base at V and 7 bases at J, with 10 bases between. CDR3 protein: CASSLEGQGEKLFF. The CDR3 coding sequence is TGTGCCAGCAGCTTAGAGGGGCAGGGTGAAAAACTGTTTTTT. The full variable domain, its missing parts supplied by reference TRBV7-9 and TRBJ1-4, is DTGVSQNPRHKITKRGQNVTFRCDPISEHNRLYWYRQTLGQGPEFLTYFQNEAQLEKSRLLSDRFSAERPKGSFSTLEIQRTEQGDSAMYLCASSLEGQGEKLFFGSGTQLSVL.